Listed here are 27 T cell receptor beta chains from one sample, sequenced in a study of T cell responses to AZD1222 COVID-19 vaccine. Generated by immunoSEQ multiplex PCR, the TCRdb table keeps only in-frame clones and is missing some. The sample shows roughly 36,000 clones, roughly 91% of them seen only once. Sequencing was performed on peripheral blood, taken on day 0 of AZD1222 vaccination. The origin of the receptors is an adult in good health.

The chain has TRBV11-2 and TRBJ1-5, with 7 bases fitting TRBD1. Trimming cost V 1 base and J 5 bases; bases outside gene matches: 2. Germline CDR1 reads SGHAT; CDR2 reads FQNNGV. CDR3 length equals 14 residues. CDR3 region: CASSLGDRDQPQHF. The CDR3, as DNA: TGTGCCAGCAGCTTAGGGGACAGAGATCAGCCCCAGCATTTT.

The J gene is TRBJ2-5, the V gene TRBV27, with D maybe TRBD1 (5 bases). The V end was cut by 6 bases, the J end by 5 bases, with 13 bases between. The CDR3 consists of 13 residues. The V gene's germline CDR1 is MNHEY and CDR2 SMNVEV (reference sequence). The CDR3 sequence: CASRYSYRETQYF. CDR3 coding DNA: TGTGCCAGCAGATACAGCTACAGGGAGACCCAGTACTTC.

CDR3 residues: CASSLDQGPTYNEQFF. Here the CDR3 DNA reads TGTGCCAGCAGCTTGGATCAGGGGCCAACCTACAATGAGCAGTTCTTC. The chain couples TRBV5-8 to TRBJ2-1; D may be TRBD1 (6 bases). CDR1 is SGHTS and CDR2 is YDEGEE in the germline V gene. The CDR3 is 16 amino acids. Trimming removed 0 bases at V and 2 bases at J, with 12 bases between.

The rearrangement links TRBV18 to TRBJ2-7, with TRBD2 matching 8 bases. In germline, CDR1 is KGHSH, CDR2 LQKENI. CDR3 size: 17 residues. V dropped 6 bases and J dropped 0; count of bases not matched to a gene: 13. The CDR3 loop reads CASSPVPLAGDSYEQYF. In DNA, the CDR3 is TGTGCCAGCTCCCCGGTCCCCCTAGCGGGTGACTCCTACGAGCAGTACTTC.

The chain combines TRBV27 with TRBJ1-5, with 9 bases fitting TRBD1. There are 17 residues in the CDR3. The trim removed 4 bases at V and 4 bases at J, leaving 11 bases unmatched. In germline, CDR1 is MNHEY, CDR2 SMNVEV (reference sequence). CDR3 in DNA: TGTGCCAGCAGTTCAAACAGGGGGCGAGGCCATAATCAGCCCCAGCATTTT. Amino acid sequence: CASSSNRGRGHNQPQHF.

The chain couples TRBV21-1 to TRBJ2-2; TRBD2, the table's D call, lacks a check against the DNA. TRBV21-1 is marked as a pseudogene. CDR3 length equals 17 residues. CDR3 amino acids: CASSPGLAGVGPGELFF. CDR3 DNA: TGTGCCAGCAGCCCGGGACTAGCGGGAGTTGGGCCCGGGGAGCTGTTTTTT.

The chain carries TRBV6-5 and TRBJ2-6; D gene uncertain. Trimming shortened V by 2 bases and J by 0 bases, and 8 bases separated the two germline ends. The germline V gene encodes CDR1 MNHEY and CDR2 SVGAGI. CDR3 length: 16 residues. CDR3 sequence: CASSYAPGSGANVLTF. CDR3 sequence (DNA): TGTGCCAGCAGTTACGCCCCAGGCTCTGGGGCCAACGTCCTGACTTTC.

V gene TRBV7-6 combines with J gene TRBJ2-2, with 8 bases fitting TRBD1. The germline gives CDR1 SGHVS, CDR2 FNYEAQ. The CDR3 runs 18 residues. J gave up 1 base and V 0 bases, and 7 bases lay outside the gene matches. The CDR3 region is CASSLALRTGQNTGELFF. DNA for the CDR3: TGTGCCAGCAGCTTAGCCTTGAGGACAGGGCAGAACACCGGGGAGCTGTTTTTT.

The V call is TRBV5-4, the J call TRBJ2-7; TRBD2 matches at 9 bases. The germline gives CDR1 SGHNT, CDR2 YYREEE (reference sequence). Germline trimming cut 2 bases from V and 5 bases from J; bases unmatched to any gene: 8. CDR3 length: 15 residues. The chain's CDR3 is CASSFDGGGAHEQYF. The CDR3 DNA reads as TGTGCCAGCAGCTTTGATGGCGGGGGGGCCCACGAGCAGTACTTC.

Details on this clone: One end of the junction varies from germline; a read error may be responsible. V usage is TRBV4-2 and J usage is TRBJ1-1; the D is unclear. The CDR3 spans 16 residues. Germline assignment: CDR1 LGHNA and CDR2 YNFKEQ. CDR3 in DNA: TGTGCCAGCAGACAAGATGAGATCAGGCCGAACACTGAAGCTTTCTTT. It codes for CASRQDEIRPNTEAFF.

Written as DNA, the CDR3 is TGTGCCAGCAGTTACCGGGGGGGAGTTAGCACAGATACGCAGTATTTT. This codes for CASSYRGGVSTDTQYF. The J gene is TRBJ2-3, the V gene TRBV6-5; 8 bases align to TRBD2. This CDR3 is 16 amino acids long. The germline CDR1 and CDR2 sequences are MNHEY and SVGAGI. Trimming cost V 2 bases and J 0 bases; bases outside gene matches: 4.

The chain joins TRBV5-5 to TRBJ2-7; 8 positions match TRBD1. Germline values: CDR1 SGHKS, CDR2 YYEKEE (reference sequence). The length of the CDR3 is 13 residues. The trim removed 0 bases at V and 7 bases at J, leaving 3 bases unmatched. CDR3 DNA: TGTGCCAGCAGCTTGGGGACAGGGCGAGAGCAGTACTTC. It translates to CASSLGTGREQYF.

V gene TRBV7-9 combines with J gene TRBJ1-5, with D unclear. The V end was cut by 2 bases, the J end by 1 base, with 12 bases between. CDR1 and CDR2 (germline): SEHNR, FQNEAQ (reference sequence). This CDR3 comprises 16 residues. CDR3: CASSLTYSGSNQPQHF. In DNA form, the CDR3 reads TGTGCCAGCAGCTTAACATATTCTGGAAGCAATCAGCCCCAGCATTTT.

The chain combines TRBV4-1 with TRBJ2-2, with 7 bases fitting TRBD2. Per germline, CDR1 MGHRA and CDR2 YSYEKL. The CDR3 sequence is 16 residues long. V dropped 4 bases and J dropped 5; count of bases not matched to a gene: 10. The CDR3 reads CASSLRLADKTGELFF. CDR3 DNA sequence: TGCGCCAGCAGCCTTCGCCTAGCGGATAAGACCGGGGAGCTGTTTTTT.

The chain uses TRBV5-1 and TRBJ2-4; D may match TRBD1 or TRBD2 (5 bases each). Germline V gene data show CDR1 as SGHRS and CDR2 as YFSETQ. V was cut by 3 bases and J by 0 bases, with 16 bases left in between. The CDR3 has 17 residues. The CDR3 nucleotides read TGCGCCAGCAGCTCCGGGACCTTCCTTTCAGCCAAAAACATTCAGTACTTC. Translated: CASSSGTFLSAKNIQYF.

The chain combines TRBV27 with TRBJ2-7; a weak D match, TRBD2 (6 bases). V was shortened by 2 bases and J by 5 bases, with 10 bases between the two germline ends. This CDR3 is built from 13 residues. Germline V CDR1 and CDR2: MNHEY, SMNVEV (reference sequence). The CDR3 DNA follows: TGTGCCAGCAGTTTAAGGGGCGGGGACGAGCAGTACTTC. Its protein is CASSLRGGDEQYF.

This chain uses TRBV6-2 or TRBV6-3 with TRBJ2-1; 8 nucleotides agree with TRBD1. Trimming removed 1 base from V and 12 bases from J; junction bases left unmatched: 11. The CDR3 has 15 residues. In germline, CDR1 is MNHEY, CDR2 SVGEGT. In DNA form, the CDR3 reads TGTGCCAGCAGTTACTGGGACAGGTTATCGGAAGGGCAGTTCTTC. Translated, it gives CASSYWDRLSEGQFF.

The count of this clone is one. The chain has TRBV5-1 and TRBJ2-1, with D hard to call. This CDR3 has 14 amino acids. Trimming pared 4 bases from V and 7 bases from J, leaving 15 bases between. Germline-derived CDR1 and CDR2 are SGHRS and YFSETQ. The CDR3 is CASSPAAGTNEQFF. CDR3 coding DNA: TGCGCCAGCAGCCCGGCGGCAGGTACGAATGAGCAGTTCTTC.

The rearrangement joins TRBV6-2 or TRBV6-3 to TRBJ2-1, with 9 positions matching TRBD1. V was pared by 2 bases and J by 7 bases, with 6 bases of the junction left unmatched. The length of the CDR3 is 15 residues. The germline V gene has CDR1 MNHEY and CDR2 SVGEGT. CDR3 residues: CASSYEGQGLNEQFF. The CDR3 DNA reads as TGTGCCAGCAGTTACGAGGGACAGGGCTTAAATGAGCAGTTCTTC.

The V call is TRBV6-2 or TRBV6-3, the J call TRBJ2-3, with 8 nucleotides matching TRBD2. This CDR3 is built from 16 residues. Trimming cost V 0 bases and J 2 bases; bases outside gene matches: 4. Germline V lookup: CDR1 MNHEY, CDR2 SVGEGT. In nucleotides, the CDR3 is TGTGCCAGCAGTTACTCGGCTAGCGGGTTCACAGATACGCAGTATTTT. Amino acids: CASSYSASGFTDTQYF.

The gene calls are TRBV10-2 and TRBJ1-5; TRBD1 might be the D (6 bases). Trimming left V 6 bases short and J 5 bases short, with 17 bases between. The CDR3 extends over 15 amino acids. Germline CDR1 WSHSY, CDR2 SAAADI. CDR3 protein: CASSRDNLADQPQHF. CDR3 in DNA: TGCGCCAGCAGCCGGGACAACCTGGCGGATCAGCCCCAGCATTTT.

This clone is large by share. The V call is TRBV7-3, the J call TRBJ1-2, with no clear D. Germline CDR1 SGHTA, CDR2 FQGTGA. The CDR3 totals 15 residues. V lost 7 bases and J lost 5, with 20 bases in between. CDR3 sequence reads: CASTLRIGPGYGYTF. The CDR3 coding sequence is TGTGCCAGCACCCTAAGGATCGGACCGGGTTATGGCTACACCTTC.

This clone came up a few times. This chain links TRBV28 with TRBJ1-2; 9 nucleotides agree with TRBD1. CDR1 is MDHEN, CDR2 SYDVKM, per germline. V lost 5 bases to trimming and J lost 0 bases; unmatched junction nucleotides: 4. The CDR3 sequence is 15 residues long. CDR3 protein: CASSPTGGTNYGYTF. Here the CDR3 DNA reads TGTGCCAGCAGTCCGACAGGGGGAACTAACTATGGCTACACCTTC.

J is TRBJ2-3 and V is TRBV6-5, with D maybe TRBD1 (5 bases). Germline V lookup: CDR1 MNHEY, CDR2 SVGAGI. The CDR3 is 14 residues long. The V and J ends lost 6 bases and 2 bases respectively, with 12 bases between them. Here the CDR3 reads CASRMRQNTDTQYF. CDR3 sequence (DNA): TGTGCCAGCAGGATGAGACAGAACACAGATACGCAGTATTTT.

This chain connects TRBV15 to TRBJ1-2; a possible D gene is TRBD1 (6 bases). The CDR3 covers 14 residues. V lost 0 bases, J lost 3 bases, and 8 bases lay in between. Germline values: CDR1 LNHNV, CDR2 YYDKDF (reference sequence). The CDR3 is CATSRDRTDYGYTF. In nucleotides, the CDR3 is TGTGCCACCAGCAGAGACAGGACAGACTATGGCTACACCTTC.

The table lists this clone with a count of one. V and J are TRBV7-9 and TRBJ1-1; TRBD1 is a possible D gene (6 bases). Trimming shortened V by 0 bases and J by 1 base, and 9 bases separated the two germline ends. Per the germline V gene, CDR1 is SEHNR and CDR2 is FQNEAQ (reference sequence). This CDR3 region has 15 residues. The CDR3 loop is CASSLAQGRNTEAFF. The CDR3 DNA reads TGTGCCAGCAGCTTAGCGCAGGGGCGGAACACTGAAGCTTTCTTT.

The count of this clone is one. This chain joins TRBV11-2 and TRBJ2-1, with D maybe TRBD2 (6 bases). The CDR3 is 15 amino acids. The V end was cut by 0 bases, the J end by 12 bases, with 18 bases between. From germline, CDR1 is SGHAT and CDR2 FQNNGV. The CDR3, as DNA: TGTGCCAGCAGCTTAGACGGCGGGGCGGGGACCCTGCAGTTCTTC. Translating it yields CASSLDGGAGTLQFF.